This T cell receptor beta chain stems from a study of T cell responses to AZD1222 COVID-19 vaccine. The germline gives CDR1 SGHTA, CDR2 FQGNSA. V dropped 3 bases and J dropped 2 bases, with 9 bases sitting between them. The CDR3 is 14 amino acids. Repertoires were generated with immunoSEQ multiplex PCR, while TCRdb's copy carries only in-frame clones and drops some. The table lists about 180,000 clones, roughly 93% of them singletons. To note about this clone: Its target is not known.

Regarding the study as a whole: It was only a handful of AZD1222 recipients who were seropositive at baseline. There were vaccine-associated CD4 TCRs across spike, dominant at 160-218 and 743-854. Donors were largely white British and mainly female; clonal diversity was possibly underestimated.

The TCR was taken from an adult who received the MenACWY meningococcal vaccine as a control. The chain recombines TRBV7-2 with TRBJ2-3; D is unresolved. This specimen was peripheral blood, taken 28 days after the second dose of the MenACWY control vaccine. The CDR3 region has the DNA TGTGCCAGCAGCTTTGGGCAATACACAGATACGCAGTATTTT. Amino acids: CASSFGQYTDTQYF.